These T cell receptor beta chains were read from a single sample in a study of OX40 agonist ivuxolimab in advanced cancers. The table came from immunoSEQ multiplex PCR; TCRdb's copy has only in-frame clones and leaves some out. The table has 9,500 to 10,000 clones, over 65% seen once. Sequenced material: CD4+ or CD8+ T cells sorted from blood, taken in a trial of the OX40 agonist ivuxolimab. These receptors were taken from an adult with an advanced solid tumor such as melanoma, head and neck, liver or kidney cancer. CDR3s include the opening cysteine and the closing phenylalanine or tryptophan. D genes are given only for firm matches. Size is stated for part of the rows, as once, few or many counts, or as a class when the clone is expanded.

j_gene | len | d_gene | v_gene | abundance | CDR3nt | CDR3aa
TRBJ1-5 | 15 | - | TRBV19 | - | TGTGCCAGTAGCCCTAGCCGGACATCTTATCAGCCCCAGCATTTT | CASSPSRTSYQPQHF
TRBJ2-1 | 16 | TRBD2 | TRBV19 | - | TGTGCCAGTAGTATAGATGGCGGGGGGAATTATAATGAGCAGTTCTTC | CASSIDGGGNYNEQFF
TRBJ1-5 | 15 | - | TRBV30 | - | TGTGCCTGGAGTCCCCTGGGGGGGTTCAATCAGCCCCAGCATTTT | CAWSPLGGFNQPQHF
TRBJ2-5 | 18 | TRBD2 | TRBV7-9 | - | TGTGCCAGCAGCCACCCGGGGGGGAGAGGTCCGGAAGAAGAGACCCAGTACTTC | CASSHPGGRGPEEETQYF
TRBJ2-7 | 15 | - | TRBV27 | - | TGTGCCAGCAGTTTACATTCGGGTTTATCCTACGAGCAGTACTTC | CASSLHSGLSYEQYF
TRBJ1-2 | 13 | - | TRBV9 | - | TGTGCCAGCAGCGAGACGGATGGTTATGGCTACACCTTC | CASSETDGYGYTF
TRBJ1-4 | 14 | - | TRBV7-9 | few | TGTGCCAGCACCCTCGGGGGAGTTAATGAAAAACTGTTTTTT | CASTLGGVNEKLFF
TRBJ2-7 | 15 | - | TRBV5-6 | - | TGTGCCAGCAGCTCACCATGGGGGAGTAGCTACGAGCAGTACTTC | CASSSPWGSSYEQYF
TRBJ1-5 | 14 | TRBD1 | TRBV6-5 | - | TGTGCCAGCAGCTCAGGACAGGGCAATCAGCCCCAGCATTTT | CASSSGQGNQPQHF
TRBJ2-7 | 15 | TRBD1 | TRBV5-8 | - | TGTGCCAGCAGCTACCGGGACAGGAGCTCCTACGAGCAGTACTTC | CASSYRDRSSYEQYF
TRBJ1-5 | 15 | - | TRBV6-1 | - | TGTGCCAGCAGTGAAGCGGCAGAGGGATCGCAGCCCCAGCATTTT | CASSEAAEGSQPQHF
TRBJ1-1 | 13 | - | TRBV11-1 | - | TGTGCCAGCAGCTTAACCTCACAGGATGAAGCTTTCTTT | CASSLTSQDEAFF
TRBJ1-2 | 14 | - | TRBV7-9 | - | TGTGCCAGCAGCTTAGACAGATTTAACTATGGCTACACCTTC | CASSLDRFNYGYTF
TRBJ2-4 | 16 | TRBD2 | TRBV9 | once | TGTGCCAGCAGCTCAGGACTAGCGGGAACCAAAAACATTCAGTACTTC | CASSSGLAGTKNIQYF
TRBJ1-1 | 16 | TRBD1 | TRBV28 | few | TGTGCCAGCAGTTCCCCCGGCGGACAGGCTAACACTGAAGCTTTCTTT | CASSSPGGQANTEAFF
TRBJ2-7 | 11 | - | TRBV5-5 | - | TGTGCCCTCACCCGGGGCTACGAGCAGTACTTC | CALTRGYEQYF
TRBJ1-2 | 15 | - | TRBV7-9 | - | TGTGCCAGCAGCTTAGTCGGGGGTCCGGATTGGGGCTACACCTTC | CASSLVGGPDWGYTF
TRBJ2-2 | 18 | TRBD1 | TRBV10-1 | - | TGCGCCAGCAGTGAAACCCACAGGGGGCGAGGTTTCCCCGGGGAGCTGTTTTTT | CASSETHRGRGFPGELFF
TRBJ2-4 | 15 | - | TRBV6-1 | once | TGTGCCAGCAGTGGCCCGGTCCTAGCCAAAAACATTCAGTACTTC | CASSGPVLAKNIQYF
TRBJ2-2 | 11 | - | TRBV29-1 | large | TGCAGCGTTGAGGAGCTCGGGGAGCTGTTTTTT | CSVEELGELFF
TRBJ1-4 | 15 | - | TRBV5-5 | - | TGTGCCAGCAGCTTGGTTCAGGGACCTAATGAAAAACTGTTTTTT | CASSLVQGPNEKLFF
TRBJ2-1 | 16 | TRBD1 | TRBV30 | once | TGTGCCTGGAGCGCCTTTGCGACAGGGTCCTACAATGAGCAGTTCTTC | CAWSAFATGSYNEQFF
TRBJ1-5 | 17 | - | TRBV7-2 | few | TGTGCCAGCAGCTTACGTGGGGACCAATATAGCAATCAGCCCCAGCATTTT | CASSLRGDQYSNQPQHF
TRBJ2-7 | 13 | - | TRBV7-2 | - | TGTGCCAGCAGCTTTGCCCAATCCTACGAGCAGTACTTC | CASSFAQSYEQYF
TRBJ1-4 | 15 | TRBD1 | TRBV6-6 | medium-sized | TGTGCCAGCAGTGGAGGACAGGGGGCAGTTGAAAAACTGTTTTTT | CASSGGQGAVEKLFF
TRBJ1-1 | 17 | - | TRBV19 | - | TGTGCCAGTAGTCCCCCGGCCCAAAACCTGGGGAACACTGAAGCTTTCTTT | CASSPPAQNLGNTEAFF
TRBJ2-3 | 16 | - | TRBV19 | - | TGTGCCAGTAGTCCAACCCCCCAACCTAGGGGAGATACGCAGTATTTT | CASSPTPQPRGDTQYF
TRBJ2-7 | 14 | - | TRBV4-3 | - | TGCGCCAGCAGCCCCGTGGACAGCTCCTACGAGCAGTACTTC | CASSPVDSSYEQYF
TRBJ1-2 | 15 | TRBD1 | TRBV4-1 | - | TGCGCCAGCAGCCAAGATGGGACAGAGCTGGATGGCTACACCTTC | CASSQDGTELDGYTF
TRBJ1-1 | 12 | - | TRBV7-9 | few | TGTGCCAGCAGCCCTAGTTACACTGAAGCTTTCTTT | CASSPSYTEAFF
TRBJ1-1 | 14 | - | TRBV29-1 | medium-sized | TGCAGCGTTGAAGGGTCAGAGCGTAGTACTGAAGCTTTCTTT | CSVEGSERSTEAFF
TRBJ2-3 | 15 | TRBD2 | TRBV6-4 | - | TGTGCCAGCAGTGACTCAGCGGGGGGGCCAGATACGCAGTATTTT | CASSDSAGGPDTQYF
TRBJ2-7 | 16 | - | TRBV4-2 | - | TGTGCCAGCAGCCAAGAAGATCGGGACTTCCTGTACGAGCAGTACTTC | CASSQEDRDFLYEQYF
TRBJ2-3 | 17 | TRBD1 | TRBV13 | - | TGTGCCAGCAGCTATAGCCCGACAGGGGGCGAGACAGATACGCAGTATTTT | CASSYSPTGGETDTQYF
TRBJ2-7 | 16 | TRBD1 | TRBV27 | few | TGTGCCAGCAGTCTCTGGGTGGCAGGGGGCAGTTGGGAGCAGTACTTC | CASSLWVAGGSWEQYF
TRBJ1-5 | 14 | - | TRBV7-8 | - | TGTGCCAGCAGCTCCCTGGACAGTAATCAGCCCCAGCATTTT | CASSSLDSNQPQHF
TRBJ2-1 | 14 | - | TRBV11-3 | - | TGTGCCAGCAGCTTAGTGGGAGGGGGGAATGAGCAGTTCTTC | CASSLVGGGNEQFF
TRBJ1-1 | 15 | TRBD1 | TRBV4-3 | few | TGCGCCAGCAGCCAAGAGGACAGGGTGAACACTGAAGCTTTCTTT | CASSQEDRVNTEAFF
TRBJ2-3 | 15 | TRBD2 | TRBV6-1 | - | TGTGCCAGCAGCGAACGGACTAGCGGTATAGATACGCAGTATTTT | CASSERTSGIDTQYF
TRBJ2-1 | 12 | - | TRBV28 | - | TGTGCCAGCCGACTATTTGAGGGTGAGCAGTTCTTC | CASRLFEGEQFF
TRBJ2-3 | 14 | - | TRBV27 | - | TGTGCCAGCAGTTTGTACGGGAGCACAGATACGCAGTATTTT | CASSLYGSTDTQYF